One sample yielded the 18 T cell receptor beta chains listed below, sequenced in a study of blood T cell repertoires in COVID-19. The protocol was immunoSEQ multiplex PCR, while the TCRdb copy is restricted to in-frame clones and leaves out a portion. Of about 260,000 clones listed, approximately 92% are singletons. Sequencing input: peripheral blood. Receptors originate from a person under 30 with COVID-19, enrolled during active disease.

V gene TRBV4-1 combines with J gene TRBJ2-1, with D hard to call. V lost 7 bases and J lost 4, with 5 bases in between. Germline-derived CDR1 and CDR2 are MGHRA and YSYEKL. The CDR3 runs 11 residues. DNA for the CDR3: TGCGCCAGCATGGCTTACAATGAGCAGTTCTTC. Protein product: CASMAYNEQFF.

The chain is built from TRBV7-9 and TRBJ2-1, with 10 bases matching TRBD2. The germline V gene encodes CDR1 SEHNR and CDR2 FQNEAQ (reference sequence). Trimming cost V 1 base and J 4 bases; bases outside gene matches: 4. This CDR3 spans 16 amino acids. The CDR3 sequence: CASSLEAGGPYNEQFF. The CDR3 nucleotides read TGTGCCAGCAGCTTAGAAGCGGGAGGGCCATACAATGAGCAGTTCTTC.

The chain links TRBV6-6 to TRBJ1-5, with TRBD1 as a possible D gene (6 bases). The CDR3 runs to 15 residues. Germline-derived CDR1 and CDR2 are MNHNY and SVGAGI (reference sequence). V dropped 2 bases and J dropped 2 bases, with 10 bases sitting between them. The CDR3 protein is CASSYLAGGNQPQHF. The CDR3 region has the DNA TGTGCCAGCAGTTACCTGGCAGGGGGCAATCAGCCCCAGCATTTT.

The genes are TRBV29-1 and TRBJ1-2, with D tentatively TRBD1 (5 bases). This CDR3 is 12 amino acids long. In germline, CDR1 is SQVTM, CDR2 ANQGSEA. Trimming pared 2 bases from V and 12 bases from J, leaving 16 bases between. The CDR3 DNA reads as TGCAGCGTTGAACAGGGCGACAGCGATAACACCTTC. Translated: CSVEQGDSDNTF.

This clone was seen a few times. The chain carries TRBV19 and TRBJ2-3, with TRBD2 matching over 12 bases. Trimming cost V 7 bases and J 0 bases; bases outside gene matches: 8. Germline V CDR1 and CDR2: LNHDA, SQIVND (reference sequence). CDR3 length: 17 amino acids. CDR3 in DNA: TGTGCCAGTACCCTGACTAGCGGGAGCTCTAGCACAGATACGCAGTATTTT. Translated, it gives CASTLTSGSSSTDTQYF.

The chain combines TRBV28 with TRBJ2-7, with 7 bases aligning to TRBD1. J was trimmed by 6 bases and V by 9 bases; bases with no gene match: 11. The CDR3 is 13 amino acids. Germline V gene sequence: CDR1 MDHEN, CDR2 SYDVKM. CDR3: CASYQGTAGEQYF. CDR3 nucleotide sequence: TGTGCCAGTTACCAAGGGACAGCCGGCGAGCAGTACTTC.

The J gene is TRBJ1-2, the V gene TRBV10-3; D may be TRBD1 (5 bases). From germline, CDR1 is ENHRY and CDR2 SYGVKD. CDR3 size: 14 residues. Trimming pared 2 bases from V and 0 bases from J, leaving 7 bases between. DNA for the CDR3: TGTGCCATCAGTGAGGGGGCGGCTAACTATGGCTACACCTTC. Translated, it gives CAISEGAANYGYTF.

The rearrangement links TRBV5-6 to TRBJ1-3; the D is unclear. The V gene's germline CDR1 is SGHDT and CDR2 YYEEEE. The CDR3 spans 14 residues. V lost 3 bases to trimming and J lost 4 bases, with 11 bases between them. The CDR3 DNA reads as TGTGCCAGCAGCTCGGGGAGAGAAGGAAACACCATATATTTT. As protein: CASSSGREGNTIYF.

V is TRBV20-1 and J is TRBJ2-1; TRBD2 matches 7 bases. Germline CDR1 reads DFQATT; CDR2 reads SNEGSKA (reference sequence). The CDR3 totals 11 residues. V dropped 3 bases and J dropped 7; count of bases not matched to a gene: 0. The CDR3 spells CSASSGNEQFF. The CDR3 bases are TGCAGTGCTAGTAGCGGGAATGAGCAGTTCTTC.

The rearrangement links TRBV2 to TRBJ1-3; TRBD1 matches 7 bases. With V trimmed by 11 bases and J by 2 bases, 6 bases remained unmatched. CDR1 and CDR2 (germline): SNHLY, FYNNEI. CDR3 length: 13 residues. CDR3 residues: CAGRQGAGNTIYF. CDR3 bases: TGTGCCGGTAGACAGGGTGCTGGAAACACCATATATTTT.

The CDR3 reads CAWSELARTDTQYF. CDR3 nucleotides: TGTGCCTGGAGTGAACTAGCTCGCACAGATACGCAGTATTTT. The J gene is TRBJ2-3, the V gene TRBV30; tentatively, D is TRBD2 (6 bases). Trimming removed 1 base from V and 1 base from J, with 9 bases in between. This CDR3 has 14 amino acids. From germline, CDR1 is GTSNPN and CDR2 SVGIG (reference sequence).

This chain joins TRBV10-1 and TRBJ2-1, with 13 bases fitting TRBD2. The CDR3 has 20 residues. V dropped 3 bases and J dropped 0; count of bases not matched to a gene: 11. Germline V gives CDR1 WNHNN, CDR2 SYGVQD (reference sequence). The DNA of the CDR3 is TGCGCCAGCAGTGACCCGGGACTAGCGGGGCACTTTAGCTCCTACAATGAGCAGTTCTTC. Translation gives CASSDPGLAGHFSSYNEQFF.

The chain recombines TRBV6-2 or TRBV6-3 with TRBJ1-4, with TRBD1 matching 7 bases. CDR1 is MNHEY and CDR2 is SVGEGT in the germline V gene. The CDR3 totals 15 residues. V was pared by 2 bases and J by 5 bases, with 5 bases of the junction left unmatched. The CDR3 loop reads CASSYGGTANEKLFF. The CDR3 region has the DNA TGTGCCAGCAGTTACGGGGGGACAGCCAATGAAAAACTGTTTTTT.

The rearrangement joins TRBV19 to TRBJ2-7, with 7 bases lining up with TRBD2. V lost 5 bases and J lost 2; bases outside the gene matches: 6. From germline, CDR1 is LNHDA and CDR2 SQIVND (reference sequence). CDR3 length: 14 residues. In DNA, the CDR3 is TGTGCCAGTAGTGACCGGGACTATACCTACGAGCAGTACTTC. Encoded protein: CASSDRDYTYEQYF.

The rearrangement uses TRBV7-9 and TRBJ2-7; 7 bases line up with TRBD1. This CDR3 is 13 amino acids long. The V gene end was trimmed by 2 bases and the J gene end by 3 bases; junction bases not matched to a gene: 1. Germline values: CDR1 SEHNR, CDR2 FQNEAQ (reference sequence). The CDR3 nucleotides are TGTGCCAGCAGCTTACGACAGGGCTACGAGCAGTACTTC. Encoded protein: CASSLRQGYEQYF.

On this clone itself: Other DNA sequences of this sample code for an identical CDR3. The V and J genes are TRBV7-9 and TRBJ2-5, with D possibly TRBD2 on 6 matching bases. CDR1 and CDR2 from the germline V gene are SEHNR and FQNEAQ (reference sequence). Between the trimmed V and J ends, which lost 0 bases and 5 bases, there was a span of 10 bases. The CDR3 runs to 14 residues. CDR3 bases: TGTGCCAGCAGCTTAGCGGGAGGTCAGGAGACCCAGTACTTC. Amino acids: CASSLAGGQETQYF.

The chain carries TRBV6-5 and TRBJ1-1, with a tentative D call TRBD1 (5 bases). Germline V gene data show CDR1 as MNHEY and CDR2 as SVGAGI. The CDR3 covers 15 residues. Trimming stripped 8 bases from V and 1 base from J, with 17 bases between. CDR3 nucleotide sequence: TGTGCCAGCGGGGGGTTGGGTCAGGGGAACACTGAAGCTTTCTTT. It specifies CASGGLGQGNTEAFF.

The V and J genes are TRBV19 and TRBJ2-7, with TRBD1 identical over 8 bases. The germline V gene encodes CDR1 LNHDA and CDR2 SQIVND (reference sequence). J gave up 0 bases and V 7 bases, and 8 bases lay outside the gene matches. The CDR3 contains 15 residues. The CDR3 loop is CASTPGQGPSYEQYF. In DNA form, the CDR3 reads TGTGCCAGTACACCCGGACAGGGTCCCTCCTACGAGCAGTACTTC. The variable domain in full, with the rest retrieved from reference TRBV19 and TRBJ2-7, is DGGITQSPKYLFRKEGQNVTLSCEQNLNHDAMYWYRQDPGQGLRLIYYSQIVNDFQKGDIAEGYSVSREKKESFPLTVTSAQKNPTAFYLCASTPGQGPSYEQYFGPGTRLTVT.